The source of this T cell receptor (beta chain) is a study of cytomegalovirus exposure and HLA in healthy donors (TCRdb year 2017). Notes on the research overall: In an earlier analysis of approximately 640 of the donors, roughly 300 Gb of sequence data and 117 million unique TCR beta sequences from about 180 million T cells were reported. Roughly 300 gigabases of sequencing data and tens of millions of unique TCR sequences were included in an early release covering around 650 HLA-typed donors. Of the approximately 400 genotyped donors, less than 90% were placed in the genetic ancestry cluster associated with self-reported Caucasian donors. The study aimed to test whether signatures of past pathogen exposure could be identified by cataloging public T cell receptors. The study used immunosequencing to profile the T cell repertoires of approximately 640 subjects and linked those repertoires to cytomegalovirus serostatus. In addition to the first cohort of 500 to 850 subjects, a separate validation cohort of approximately 110 different subjects was used. To predict cytomegalovirus infection status, the study combined high-throughput TCR immunosequencing, statistical association of individual TCRs with disease status, and machine learning. To study patterns of TCR occurrence, a later analysis re-analyzed previously published TCR beta repertoires from several hundred donors and added high-resolution HLA genotyping. In the later analysis, no new phenotypic data were used to find candidate immune exposures; instead, reliance was placed on TCR beta sequences and their occurrence across donors. An earlier analysis of some 500 of the donors used high-throughput TCR beta sequencing to judge whether each TCR beta V gene segment behaved as functional or pseudogenic. Donor age, sex, ethnicity and CMV serostatus were collected together with the repertoire data. A later genetic analysis used genome-wide SNP genotypes for about 60% of the roughly 670 donors, treating that subset as a discovery cohort. Every discovery cohort repertoire had been produced on one sequencing platform. Both class I and class II loci were covered by HLA typing, at four-digit resolution. Typing coverage differed by locus: A, B, C, DRB1 and DQB1 were typed in roughly 620-640 donors, DQA1 in about 550, DPA1 in some 570, and DPB1 in roughly 470. Because of strong linkage in the cohort, four or five DR-DQ haplotypes were treated as single units for association and clustering. Among some 410 genotyped donors of the cohort, an average of about 240,000 unique TCR beta nucleotide sequences was sequenced per donor, of which about 19% were non-productive. What the research found in general, with its limitations: In an earlier analysis of 500 to 650 of the donors, most TCR beta V segments appeared in productive rearrangements about 87% or about 30% of the time, broadly matching IMGT annotations. The cohort was sequenced for TCR beta chains only, and without alpha or paired-chain data the features that could be detected were limited. A further reported finding was that TCR beta sequences accurately predicted the HLA-A and HLA-B alleles for most subjects in the first cohort. A cluster of highly shared sequence variants was judged likely to represent a technical artifact of the sequencing pipeline. Because the 87-base-pair reads could not distinguish some IMGT-functional V segments, including TRBV6-2 and TRBV6-3, those segments were excluded. A later analysis found that TCR association rates varied across HLA loci, with DRB1 alleles showing the most associated TCRs and HLA-C alleles the fewest. Most TCR sequences were seen in very few donors, while some public TCRs were found in many individuals. A total of fewer than 200 TCR beta chains were listed by the study as associated with cytomegalovirus. Strong co-occurrence of HLA alleles, especially DR and DQ, made assigning TCR associations to individual alleles difficult. The earlier analysis of some 560 of the donors excluded fewer than 20 rarely observed V segments, including chromosome 9 orphons, because counts were too low. In vitro tests confirmed that three of the cytomegalovirus-associated TCR beta chains recognize cytomegalovirus antigens. Most CMV-associated TCR beta chains appeared to be HLA-restricted in a later analysis, and the HLA associations seemed to be driven largely by CMV exposure. In a later analysis, more than 15,000 TCR beta sequences were associated with specific HLA alleles at a false discovery rate of 0.05. Correlated functional status among segregating V segments might reflect linkage disequilibrium, but an unknown experimental factor could not be ruled out. A later analysis found that HLA-associated TCR beta chains were more clonally expanded and had lower generation probabilities than equally common non-associated chains. Cytomegalovirus status was reported to be diagnosed by the classifier with high specificity and sensitivity in both the original and validation cohorts. The authors suggested that the approach could potentially be generalized to other disease states and immunological phenotypes. In a later genetic analysis, a missense DCLRE1C variant was associated with V-gene and J-gene trimming of TCR beta chains, and the association was replicated in an independent cohort. According to a later genetic analysis, donors in an Asian-associated ancestry cluster had fewer N-insertions in productive TCRs than the roughly 700-donor mean. HLA typing was unavailable for some donors at each locus, so association tests used only the typed subset. Several of the top co-occurrence clusters appeared to be linked to parvovirus B19, influenza, CMV and Epstein-Barr virus, according to a later analysis. Immune exposure information for the cohort was limited to CMV serostatus. Presence/absence analyses assumed roughly uniform sequencing depth across donors, an assumption that may not hold.

The cohort consisted of fewer than 700 healthy bone marrow donors. At the time of sampling, all cohort members were nominally healthy, though unrecorded immune exposures were likely present. The donor tested CMV seronegative and was one of the 352 seronegative cohort members. A peripheral blood sample was collected from each donor, and TCR beta sequencing was performed on peripheral blood mononuclear cells. Genomic DNA extraction from the blood cell samples was performed with the Qiagen DNeasy Blood Extraction Kit. With respect to this clone: This receptor's antigen is unknown. No per-base quality is available; no much larger clone lies one base away.

Receptors were amplified or captured by the immunoSEQ multiplex PCR assay. For the multiplex PCR, a mixture combining 60 forward primers for TCR Vbeta segments and 13 reverse primers for TCR Jbeta segments was used. A multiplex PCR assay on genomic DNA amplified the CDR3 region of rearranged TCR beta genes. Amplified TCR beta libraries were sequenced as 87-base-pair reads on the Illumina HiSeq System. The authors' pipeline ran thus. Across the 640 or so repertoires, a later analysis counted 75 million to 90 million unique TCR beta chains, 9 million to 14 million of which were shared by at least two donors. Raw reads were error-corrected and collapsed into unique sequences by a nearest-neighbor algorithm in which closely related sequences were merged to remove PCR and sequencing errors. CDR3 sequences were aligned to IMGT reference sequences to assign V, D and J gene segments. Each retained sequence needed at least a six-nucleotide match to both a V gene segment and a J gene segment. Rearrangements were classified as productive when the CDR3 lacked stop codons and remained in frame with V and J, and all other rearrangements were classified as non-productive. Following IMGT convention, CDR3 was defined as the stretch from the second conserved V-encoded cysteine to the conserved J-encoded phenylalanine. Sequences without an unambiguous match to a single V gene segment were excluded from the earlier analysis of almost 600 of the donors. An earlier analysis of 587 of the donors called V segments functional above 56.7% productive rearrangements and segregating when the between-donor standard deviation exceeded 5%. A statistical classification framework was built for diagnosing cytomegalovirus status from the catalog of TCR beta chain sequences. In a later analysis, TCR nucleotide sequences were compared against IMGT/GENE-DB human TR gene sequences so that V and J genes could be assigned. A later analysis assigned CDR3 sequences and most-parsimonious VDJ recombination scenarios with the TCRdist pipeline. In a later analysis, every TCR beta chain was defined by the combination of its CDR3 amino acid sequence and its V-gene family, and reads without a unique V-gene family were dropped. In a later analysis, approximately 590 highly shared, low-generation-probability nucleotide sequences were removed to address suspected cross-contamination and a sequencing artifact. In a later analysis, a clonal expansion index was calculated for each public chain from normalized within-repertoire ranks of inferred template counts. In a later analysis, generation probabilities were computed with a VDJ recombination model fitted to out-of-frame rearrangements, and the resulting probabilities were checked against IGoR. Hypergeometric tests were used in a later analysis to score TCR-TCR, TCR-HLA and TCR-CMV co-occurrence, with a repertoire-size bias correction applied to the TCR pairs. In a later analysis, false discovery rates were estimated by permuting HLA or CMV assignments 20 times. In a later analysis, co-occurring TCRs were grouped using DBSCAN, with TCRdist sequence similarity added in when clustering inside HLA-allele-positive subsets. For co-occurrence clustering, repertoires with fewer than 30,000 or more than 120,000 public chains were excluded, along with five repertoires with anomalous nucleotide sharing. Imported from immuneACCESS, the table was reduced by TCRdb to in-frame sequences with V and J called. These copies leave out some clones; in studies compared against another copy, an unresolved V gene accounts for under half, and the cause of the remainder is not known. That table furnishes V, J and clone size, whereas the DNA furnished D and trimming. This sample comprises about 90,000 clones, around 80% of them detected only once. Roughly 2.5% of the sample is in the top ten clones.

A distance of 15 bases separates the germline ends of V and J, which lose 6 bases and 0 bases respectively. As encoded in the germline V gene (reference sequence), CDR1 is MNHEY while CDR2 is SMNVEV. Inclusive of the bounding cysteine and phenylalanine, the CDR3 is 16 residues long. Left in the record is the CDR3 DNA by itself, 48 bases read in frame from the first base. This receptor was identified in a young man in good health and CMV-seronegative. Source material: PBMCs. The receptor chain draws on TRBV27 and TRBJ2-1, and TRBD1 may be the D gene, going by 5 matching bases. The nucleotide sequence reads TGTGCCAGCAGCCGACCCGACAGATTCTCCTACAATGAGCAGTTCTTC. This codes for CASSRPDRFSYNEQFF.